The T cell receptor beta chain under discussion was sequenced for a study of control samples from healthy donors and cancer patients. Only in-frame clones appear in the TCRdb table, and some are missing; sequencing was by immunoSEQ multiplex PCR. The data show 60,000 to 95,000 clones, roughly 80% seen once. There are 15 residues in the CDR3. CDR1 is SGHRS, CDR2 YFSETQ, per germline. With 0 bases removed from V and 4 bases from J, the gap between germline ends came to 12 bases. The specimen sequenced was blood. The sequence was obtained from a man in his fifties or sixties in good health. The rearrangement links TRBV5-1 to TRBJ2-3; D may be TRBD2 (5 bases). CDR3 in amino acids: CASSLVTRLADTQYF. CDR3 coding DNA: TGCGCCAGCAGCTTGGTAACTAGATTAGCAGATACGCAGTATTTT.